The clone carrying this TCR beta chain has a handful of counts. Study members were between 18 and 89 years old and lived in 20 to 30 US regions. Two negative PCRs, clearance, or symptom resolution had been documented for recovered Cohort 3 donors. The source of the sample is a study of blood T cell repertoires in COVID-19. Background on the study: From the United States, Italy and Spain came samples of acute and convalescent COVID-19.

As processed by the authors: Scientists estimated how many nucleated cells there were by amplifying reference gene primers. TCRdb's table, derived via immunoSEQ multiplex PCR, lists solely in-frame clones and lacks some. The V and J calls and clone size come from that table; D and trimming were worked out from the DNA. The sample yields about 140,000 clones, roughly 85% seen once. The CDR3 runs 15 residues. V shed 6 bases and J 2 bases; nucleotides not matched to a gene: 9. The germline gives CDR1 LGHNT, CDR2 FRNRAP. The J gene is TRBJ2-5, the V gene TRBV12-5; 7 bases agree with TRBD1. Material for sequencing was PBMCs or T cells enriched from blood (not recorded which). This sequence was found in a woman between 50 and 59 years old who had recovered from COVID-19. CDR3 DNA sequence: TGTGCTAGTGGCCGGGGACAGCCCTCGCAAGAGACCCAGTACTTC. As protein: CASGRGQPSQETQYF.